This T cell receptor beta chain was found in a study of blood T cells in healthy people across ages. The second PCR ran 7 to 11 cycles with a sample-barcoded 5' primer and J-beta primers. Each cDNA molecule was tagged by a template-switch adaptor that had 12 random nucleotides. TCRdb ran MiXCR on the 5' RACE reads and lists one entry per CDR3 protein. The data contain about 1.1 million distinct CDR3 sequences, roughly two fifths of them singletons. The length of the CDR3 is 12 residues. V was pared by 6 bases and J by 10 bases, with 13 bases between. Germline-derived CDR1 and CDR2 are PRHDT and FYEKMQ (reference sequence).

Sequencing input: blood. This sequence originates from a man aged 18 to 35 in good health. The chain joins TRBV13 to TRBJ2-1, with D uncertain. The CDR3: CASSSEVGEQFF. The CDR3 coding sequence is TGTGCCAGCAGTTCCGAGGTTGGAGAGCAGTTCTTC.